Listed below are T cell receptor beta chains from one sample, sequenced in a study of T-cell memory formation after mild COVID-19. Each CDR3 protein gets one entry after TCRdb re-called the 5' RACE reads with MiXCR. The table has roughly 620,000 distinct CDR3 sequences, approximately 18% seen once. Sequences were obtained from PBMCs or a T cell subset sorted from them (not recorded which). These receptors were taken from an adult woman who had mild COVID-19 (a few samples of this study predate the infection). Cell type and time point are not known. CDR3s include the opening cysteine and the closing phenylalanine or tryptophan. Each record gives: CDR3 protein, CDR3 DNA, clone size, V gene, D gene, CDR3 length, J gene. A D gene is named only where the DNA matches it firmly. The size entry is marked missing in some rows and otherwise reads once, few, many or a size class.

CDR3 protein: CSADTHRTSREQFF
CDR3 DNA: TGCAGTGCTGATACACATCGAACTAGCCGTGAGCAGTTCTTC
clone size: many
V gene: TRBV20-1
D gene: -
CDR3 length: 14
J gene: TRBJ2-1

CDR3 protein: CASSLRSRDRGFYEQYF
CDR3 DNA: TGTGCCAGCAGTTTACGATCCCGGGACAGGGGGTTTTACGAGCAGTACTTC
clone size: -
V gene: TRBV27
D gene: TRBD1
CDR3 length: 17
J gene: TRBJ2-7

CDR3 protein: CAGRSGTNTEAFF
CDR3 DNA: TGTGCCGGACGTTCGGGGACGAACACTGAAGCTTTCTTT
clone size: few
V gene: TRBV6-2/TRBV6-3
D gene: -
CDR3 length: 13
J gene: TRBJ1-1

CDR3 protein: CASSLAASGGAVETQYF
CDR3 DNA: TGTGCCAGCAGCTTGGCGGCTAGCGGGGGGGCGGTGGAGACCCAGTACTTC
clone size: few
V gene: TRBV5-6
D gene: TRBD2
CDR3 length: 17
J gene: TRBJ2-5

CDR3 protein: CAVGRGGGTEAFF
CDR3 DNA: TGTGCCGTCGGACGAGGGGGAGGCACTGAAGCTTTCTTT
clone size: few
V gene: TRBV27
D gene: -
CDR3 length: 13
J gene: TRBJ1-1

CDR3 protein: CASSPRVATYNEQFF
CDR3 DNA: TGCGCCAGCAGCCCTCGAGTAGCCACTTACAATGAGCAGTTCTTC
clone size: few
V gene: TRBV5-1
D gene: -
CDR3 length: 15
J gene: TRBJ2-1

CDR3 protein: CASNPGQGYTEAFF
CDR3 DNA: TGTGCCAGTAACCCGGGACAGGGTTACACTGAAGCTTTCTTT
clone size: -
V gene: TRBV19
D gene: TRBD1
CDR3 length: 14
J gene: TRBJ1-1

CDR3 protein: CASSHAVGFTNTGELFF
CDR3 DNA: TGCGCCAGCAGCCACGCGGTCGGCTTCACGAACACCGGGGAGCTGTTTTTT
clone size: few
V gene: TRBV4-1
D gene: -
CDR3 length: 17
J gene: TRBJ2-2

CDR3 protein: CASSIGGLAGRLDNEQFF
CDR3 DNA: TGTGCCAGTAGTATAGGAGGACTAGCGGGGCGGCTTGACAATGAGCAGTTCTTC
clone size: -
V gene: TRBV19
D gene: TRBD2
CDR3 length: 18
J gene: TRBJ2-1

CDR3 protein: CASSPRDSANTEAFF
CDR3 DNA: TGTGCCAGCAGCCCACGGGACAGCGCTAACACTGAAGCTTTCTTT
clone size: few
V gene: TRBV7-2
D gene: TRBD1
CDR3 length: 15
J gene: TRBJ1-1

CDR3 protein: CASSFVQGEARNEQYF
CDR3 DNA: TGTGCCAGCAGTTTCGTGCAGGGGGAGGCTAGGAACGAGCAGTACTTC
clone size: many
V gene: TRBV12-3/TRBV12-4
D gene: -
CDR3 length: 16
J gene: TRBJ2-7

CDR3 protein: CASSLDALDTGELFF
CDR3 DNA: TGTGCCAGCAGCTTGGATGCACTAGACACCGGGGAGCTGTTTTTT
clone size: -
V gene: TRBV5-6
D gene: -
CDR3 length: 15
J gene: TRBJ2-2

CDR3 protein: CATVGGRGAKNIQYF
CDR3 DNA: TGTGCCACCGTCGGCGGGAGAGGGGCCAAAAACATTCAGTACTTC
clone size: -
V gene: TRBV28
D gene: TRBD2
CDR3 length: 15
J gene: TRBJ2-4

CDR3 protein: CASSLRDGSYEQYF
CDR3 DNA: TGTGCCAGCAGCCTCCGGGACGGGTCCTACGAGCAGTACTTC
clone size: many
V gene: TRBV6-2/TRBV6-3
D gene: -
CDR3 length: 14
J gene: TRBJ2-7

CDR3 protein: CSATDKNTGELFF
CDR3 DNA: TGCAGTGCTACGGACAAGAACACCGGGGAGCTGTTTTTT
clone size: few
V gene: TRBV20-1
D gene: -
CDR3 length: 13
J gene: TRBJ2-2

CDR3 protein: CATAGQATYNEQFF
CDR3 DNA: TGTGCCACCGCGGGACAGGCGACCTACAATGAGCAGTTCTTC
clone size: many
V gene: TRBV19
D gene: TRBD1
CDR3 length: 14
J gene: TRBJ2-1

CDR3 protein: CATSTVPTWMTEAFF
CDR3 DNA: TGTGCCACCAGCACCGTACCGACCTGGATGACTGAAGCTTTCTTT
clone size: -
V gene: TRBV15
D gene: -
CDR3 length: 15
J gene: TRBJ1-1

CDR3 protein: CASSLVVAGSYEQYF
CDR3 DNA: TGTGCCAGCAGCTTGGTTGTAGCGGGATCCTACGAGCAGTACTTC
clone size: -
V gene: TRBV5-4
D gene: TRBD2
CDR3 length: 15
J gene: TRBJ2-7

CDR3 protein: CASSPGQGMNNEQFF
CDR3 DNA: TGTGCCAGCAGTCCGGGACAGGGTATGAACAATGAGCAGTTCTTC
clone size: many
V gene: TRBV12-3/TRBV12-4
D gene: TRBD1
CDR3 length: 15
J gene: TRBJ2-1

CDR3 protein: CASSFPDQETQYF
CDR3 DNA: TGCGCCAGCAGCTTCCCTGATCAAGAGACCCAGTACTTC
clone size: -
V gene: TRBV5-1
D gene: -
CDR3 length: 13
J gene: TRBJ2-5

CDR3 protein: CASRDPVGQSGNTIYF
CDR3 DNA: TGTGCCAGCAGGGATCCAGTTGGACAGTCTGGAAACACCATATATTTT
clone size: few
V gene: TRBV6-2/TRBV6-3
D gene: -
CDR3 length: 16
J gene: TRBJ1-3

CDR3 protein: CASSESAGVYNEQFF
CDR3 DNA: TGTGCCAGCAGTGAAAGCGCCGGGGTGTACAATGAGCAGTTCTTC
clone size: few
V gene: TRBV25-1
D gene: -
CDR3 length: 15
J gene: TRBJ2-1

CDR3 protein: CAITSGHTDTQYF
CDR3 DNA: TGTGCCATTACTAGCGGCCACACAGATACGCAGTATTTT
clone size: few
V gene: TRBV10-3
D gene: TRBD2
CDR3 length: 13
J gene: TRBJ2-3

CDR3 protein: CASSDHGGGEQFF
CDR3 DNA: TGTGCCAGCAGCGATCACGGAGGAGGTGAGCAGTTCTTC
clone size: -
V gene: TRBV9
D gene: -
CDR3 length: 13
J gene: TRBJ2-1

CDR3 protein: CASSLTGAYTF
CDR3 DNA: TGTGCCAGCAGCTTGACAGGAGCCTACACCTTC
clone size: many
V gene: TRBV5-4
D gene: -
CDR3 length: 11
J gene: TRBJ1-2

CDR3 protein: CASRSTGGTDTQYF
CDR3 DNA: TGCGCCAGCAGGTCGACAGGGGGCACAGATACGCAGTATTTT
clone size: many
V gene: TRBV5-1
D gene: TRBD1
CDR3 length: 14
J gene: TRBJ2-3

CDR3 protein: CASSPRQGMGETQYF
CDR3 DNA: TGTGCCAGCAGCCCACGACAGGGTATGGGAGAGACCCAGTACTTC
clone size: -
V gene: TRBV7-9
D gene: TRBD1
CDR3 length: 15
J gene: TRBJ2-5

CDR3 protein: CAIRDTYNEQFF
CDR3 DNA: TGTGCCATCCGGGACACCTACAATGAGCAGTTCTTC
clone size: few
V gene: TRBV7-9
D gene: -
CDR3 length: 12
J gene: TRBJ2-1

CDR3 protein: CASSYGGQGRGIDGYTF
CDR3 DNA: TGTGCCAGCAGTTACGGGGGACAGGGGCGAGGTATCGACGGCTACACCTTC
clone size: many
V gene: TRBV6-6
D gene: TRBD1
CDR3 length: 17
J gene: TRBJ1-2

CDR3 protein: CASSDPRLASGDAYEQYF
CDR3 DNA: TGTGCCAGCAGTGATCCCCGATTAGCTAGCGGGGATGCCTACGAGCAGTACTTC
clone size: few
V gene: TRBV2
D gene: TRBD2
CDR3 length: 18
J gene: TRBJ2-7

CDR3 protein: CATSRFPDYPNTGELFF
CDR3 DNA: TGTGCCACCAGTCGGTTTCCGGACTACCCGAACACCGGGGAGCTGTTTTTT
clone size: -
V gene: TRBV24-1
D gene: -
CDR3 length: 17
J gene: TRBJ2-2

CDR3 protein: CASRSGRSRETQYF
CDR3 DNA: TGCGCCAGCCGTTCGGGACGGTCTAGGGAGACCCAGTACTTC
clone size: few
V gene: TRBV5-1
D gene: -
CDR3 length: 14
J gene: TRBJ2-5

CDR3 protein: CASSSTGVSNYGYTF
CDR3 DNA: TGTGCCAGCAGCTCCACAGGGGTCTCTAACTATGGCTACACCTTC
clone size: -
V gene: TRBV5-5
D gene: TRBD1
CDR3 length: 15
J gene: TRBJ1-2

CDR3 protein: CASREFSGTEQYF
CDR3 DNA: TGTGCCAGCAGGGAGTTTTCAGGGACCGAGCAGTACTTC
clone size: many
V gene: TRBV2
D gene: -
CDR3 length: 13
J gene: TRBJ2-7

CDR3 protein: CAWSVLFPGLAGPTDTQYF
CDR3 DNA: TGTGCCTGGAGTGTCCTATTTCCGGGACTAGCGGGACCCACAGATACGCAGTATTTT
clone size: few
V gene: TRBV30
D gene: TRBD2
CDR3 length: 19
J gene: TRBJ2-3

CDR3 protein: CASSSRGASTDTQYF
CDR3 DNA: TGTGCCAGCAGCTCTAGAGGGGCTAGCACAGATACGCAGTATTTT
clone size: few
V gene: TRBV6-5
D gene: -
CDR3 length: 15
J gene: TRBJ2-3

CDR3 protein: CASGKLGQENNYGYTF
CDR3 DNA: TGCGCCAGCGGAAAGTTGGGACAAGAAAATAACTATGGCTACACCTTC
clone size: once
V gene: TRBV4-1
D gene: -
CDR3 length: 16
J gene: TRBJ1-2

CDR3 protein: CASSLNPGYNEQFF
CDR3 DNA: TGCGCCAGCAGCTTGAACCCAGGGTACAATGAGCAGTTCTTC
clone size: few
V gene: TRBV5-1
D gene: -
CDR3 length: 14
J gene: TRBJ2-1

CDR3 protein: CASLGPGDRAPYEQYF
CDR3 DNA: TGTGCCAGCCTGGGGCCGGGGGACAGGGCACCTTACGAGCAGTACTTC
clone size: few
V gene: TRBV2
D gene: TRBD1
CDR3 length: 16
J gene: TRBJ2-7

CDR3 protein: CASSFSVGRLAAPRSTDTQYF
CDR3 DNA: TGTGCCAGCAGCTTTTCTGTTGGTCGTCTGGCGGCCCCCCGAAGCACAGATACGCAGTATTTT
clone size: few
V gene: TRBV7-8
D gene: -
CDR3 length: 21
J gene: TRBJ2-3

CDR3 protein: CASSLALSSYNSPLHF
CDR3 DNA: TGTGCCAGCAGCTTAGCGCTGAGCTCCTATAATTCACCCCTCCACTTT
clone size: few
V gene: TRBV7-2
D gene: -
CDR3 length: 16
J gene: TRBJ1-6

CDR3 protein: CASSGQAGSYEQYF
CDR3 DNA: TGTGCCAGCAGCGGACAGGCCGGATCCTACGAGCAGTACTTC
clone size: -
V gene: TRBV6-5
D gene: TRBD1
CDR3 length: 14
J gene: TRBJ2-7